These T cell receptor beta chains were read from a single sample in a study of OX40 agonist ivuxolimab in advanced cancers. The protocol was immunoSEQ multiplex PCR, while the TCRdb copy is restricted to in-frame clones and leaves out a portion. The sample contains 65,000 to 90,000 clones, roughly 90% of which appear only once. The material was CD4+ or CD8+ T cells sorted from blood, obtained in a trial of the OX40 agonist ivuxolimab. The receptor set was obtained from an adult with an advanced solid tumor such as melanoma, head and neck, liver or kidney cancer. The conserved cysteine and the conserved F or W are not part of the CDR3 here. Where a row states a size, it is once, few, many or the class of an expanded clone; other rows omit it.

V gene	clone size	J gene	CDR3 protein
TRBV19	NA	TRBJ2-1	ASSIVTSSFREQF
TRBV2	NA	TRBJ2-3	ASSLRETDTQY
TRBV5-4	NA	TRBJ2-7	ASSLSGQLYEQY
TRBV30	NA	TRBJ2-1	AWSALGTSVSEQF
TRBV6-6	few	TRBJ2-7	ASSYEPSYEQY
TRBV6-5	NA	TRBJ1-5	ASSMGARQPQH
TRBV30	NA	TRBJ2-7	AWRGMVGPREQY
TRBV4-1	once	TRBJ2-1	ASSQDPGDSSYNEQF
TRBV19	NA	TRBJ1-5	ASSLRGWSNQPQH
TRBV7-3	few	TRBJ1-1	ASSLPPGGAF
TRBV2	NA	TRBJ2-5	ASSGGVGETQY
TRBV10-3	NA	TRBJ2-5	AIRTDRGGETQY
TRBV5-1	NA	TRBJ2-6	ASSLGAGGGGANVLT
TRBV10-2	NA	TRBJ1-5	ATGPGLNQPQH
TRBV30	NA	TRBJ2-2	AWRAPAGRGMNTGELF
TRBV10-3	once	TRBJ2-6	ATGTRGSSGANVLT
TRBV28	NA	TRBJ2-7	ASRTPGTGRDEQY
TRBV30	NA	TRBJ2-7	AWSPRIQGRYEQY
TRBV19	NA	TRBJ2-6	ASRAGTGDYSGANVLT
TRBV5-4	NA	TRBJ2-5	ASSSTGLNQRY
TRBV5-1	NA	TRBJ1-2	ASSLDGSGYGYT
TRBV7-9	NA	TRBJ1-2	ASSLGQEVYGYT
TRBV18	NA	TRBJ2-1	ASSREGEEQF
TRBV18	NA	TRBJ1-2	ASSPGAGYGYT
TRBV11-2	NA	TRBJ2-6	ASSLREAGANVLT
TRBV9	NA	TRBJ2-2	ASSVDRTGELF
TRBV4-2	NA	TRBJ2-7	ASSRGLAGIYEQY
TRBV14	NA	TRBJ2-3	ASSHRTSGRADTQY
TRBV5-1	NA	TRBJ2-1	ASSYDYNEQF
TRBV18	NA	TRBJ1-4	ASSGTAYNEKLF
TRBV10-3	NA	TRBJ2-7	AISEIGQGSYEQY
TRBV6-5	NA	TRBJ2-7	ASSIRAAYEQY
TRBV11-1	NA	TRBJ2-1	ASSLGFSYNEQF
TRBV14	few	TRBJ1-2	ASSQGRGAGYT
TRBV9	few	TRBJ1-5	ASSASGVAQPQH
TRBV19	NA	TRBJ2-1	ATRGSGLAGNEQF
TRBV9	NA	TRBJ1-4	ASSVGMNGKDEKLF
TRBV2	few	TRBJ1-4	ASSLRGPSNEKLF
TRBV6-6	NA	TRBJ2-2	ASEEKGDRTGELF
TRBV27	NA	TRBJ1-2	ASSFWDRGGGYT
TRBV18	NA	TRBJ2-7	ASSPQGFIQGEQY
TRBV10-3	NA	TRBJ2-2	AISVEGSNTGELF
TRBV19	NA	TRBJ1-5	ASSNRGTSNQPQH
TRBV18	NA	TRBJ1-2	ASSPGARDGYT
TRBV2	NA	TRBJ2-4	ASSESLAKNIQY
TRBV30	NA	TRBJ2-7	AWSREPLGEQY
TRBV4-1	NA	TRBJ1-2	ASSQEIQGYYGYT
TRBV28	NA	TRBJ1-2	ASRNSGTSRGYT